This is a list of T cell receptor beta chains from one sample in a study of blood T cell repertoires in COVID-19. The repertoire was sequenced with immunoSEQ multiplex PCR; TCRdb's copy has only in-frame clones and lacks some. In the table there are around 95,000 clones, over 75% of which are singletons. Sample: peripheral blood. The receptors shown here come from a man in his fifties or sixties with acute or convalescent COVID-19. CDR3s include the opening cysteine and the closing phenylalanine or tryptophan. The D gene is left open where the match is weak. Size values are once, few and many counts, or a class for expanded clones, and some rows have none.

>once|TRBV30|TRBJ1-3|TRBD1
CAWSSGQVSSGNTIYF
TGTGCCTGGAGTTCGGGACAGGTTTCCTCTGGAAACACCATATATTTT
>once|TRBV3-1/TRBV3-2|TRBJ2-4|TRBD1
CASSQGQLPLNIQYF
TGTGCCAGCAGCCAGGGACAGCTACCTCTAAACATTCAGTACTTC
>-|TRBV19|TRBJ2-7|TRBD1
CASGQGSSYEQYF
TGTGCCAGTGGACAGGGATCGAGCTACGAGCAGTACTTC
>-|TRBV27|TRBJ2-7|-
CASSRLDLSGEQYF
TGTGCCAGCAGTCGCCTGGACTTGTCGGGGGAGCAGTACTTC
>once|TRBV5-1|TRBJ2-7|-
CASSWTVESEQYF
TGCGCCAGCAGCTGGACAGTCGAAAGTGAGCAGTACTTC
>-|TRBV25-1|TRBJ1-5|-
CASSPGNQPQHF
TGTGCCAGCAGTCCCGGGAATCAGCCCCAGCATTTT
>once|TRBV18|TRBJ2-5|-
CASSPGSGETQYF
TGTGCCAGCTCACCGGGGAGCGGGGAGACCCAGTACTTC
>-|TRBV1|TRBJ2-1|-
CTSSQDTGRTNEQFF
TGCACCAGCAGCCAAGACACAGGCCGGACCAATGAGCAGTTCTTC
>once|TRBV5-1|TRBJ2-7|TRBD2
CASSLAGGLAGGSYEQYF
TGCGCCAGCAGCTTGGCCGGGGGACTAGCGGGAGGCTCCTACGAGCAGTACTTC
>-|TRBV18|TRBJ1-1|-
CASSPQGWNTEAFF
TGTGCCAGCTCACCACAGGGGTGGAACACTGAAGCTTTCTTT
>-|TRBV19|TRBJ2-2|TRBD1
CATTPGQAYAGELFF
TGTGCCACAACGCCGGGACAGGCTTACGCCGGGGAGCTGTTTTTT
>-|TRBV10-3|TRBJ2-1|-
CAISESGGSYNEQFF
TGTGCCATCAGTGAGTCAGGGGGCTCCTACAATGAGCAGTTCTTC
>-|TRBV12-5|TRBJ2-2|-
CASGLGSRQAPTGELFF
TGTGCTAGTGGTTTGGGGTCCCGGCAGGCGCCCACCGGGGAGCTGTTTTTT
>-|TRBV6-6|TRBJ2-3|-
CASSAGEATRTDTQYF
TGTGCCAGCAGCGCCGGAGAGGCTACCCGTACAGATACGCAGTATTTT
>once|TRBV24-1|TRBJ1-4|-
CATSDFRNEKLFF
TGTGCCACCAGTGATTTCCGGAATGAAAAACTGTTTTTT
>-|TRBV27|TRBJ2-1|TRBD1
CASSFRGPYNEQFF
TGTGCCAGCAGTTTCAGGGGGCCATACAATGAGCAGTTCTTC
>few|TRBV19|TRBJ2-5|-
CASSMGAGTHKETQYF
TGTGCCAGTAGTATGGGGGCCGGGACCCATAAAGAGACCCAGTACTTC
>-|TRBV30|TRBJ1-6|-
CAWSLGGRGSPLHF
TGTGCCTGGAGTCTCGGAGGCAGAGGATCACCCCTCCACTTT
>-|TRBV6-1|TRBJ2-1|TRBD2
CASSGLRKGRAEVDEQFF
TGTGCCAGCAGTGGGCTCCGAAAAGGGAGGGCCGAGGTAGATGAGCAGTTCTTC
>-|TRBV28|TRBJ2-1|-
CASSLVGAANEQFF
TGTGCCAGCAGTTTGGTGGGAGCGGCCAATGAGCAGTTCTTC
>-|TRBV11-3|TRBJ2-3|TRBD2
CASSAGTSGRPDTQYF
TGTGCCAGCAGCGCGGGGACTAGCGGGAGGCCAGATACGCAGTATTTT
>-|TRBV12-5|TRBJ1-1|-
CASGLGILQGEAFF
TGTGCTAGTGGTCTCGGAATCCTGCAGGGTGAAGCTTTCTTT
>few|TRBV19|TRBJ2-1|TRBD2
CASSKGTSGSSSYNEQFF
TGTGCCAGTAGCAAAGGGACTAGCGGGTCTAGCTCCTACAATGAGCAGTTCTTC
>-|TRBV25-1|TRBJ2-3|TRBD2
CASNPGTSGNTDTQYF
TGTGCCAGCAACCCCGGGACTAGCGGAAACACAGATACGCAGTATTTT
>-|TRBV3-1/TRBV3-2|TRBJ2-7|-
CASSQDIREQYF
TGTGCCAGCAGCCAAGATATCAGGGAGCAGTACTTC